A single sample is the source of the 8 T cell receptor beta chains below, sequenced in a study of PD-1 blockade in mismatch repair-deficient tumors. This table comes from immunoSEQ multiplex PCR, and its TCRdb copy is limited to in-frame clones, with some not included. The repertoire holds around 100,000 clones, around 80% seen once, with 4% to 5% in the top ten. The sample here was peripheral blood, taken about 13 months after starting pembrolizumab. These TCRs come from an adult with mismatch repair-deficient cancer.

This rearrangement joins TRBV7-2 to TRBJ1-5; D call uncertain. V lost 2 bases and J lost 3, with 8 bases in between. The CDR3 consists of 14 residues. From germline, CDR1 is SGHTA and CDR2 FQGNSA. DNA of the CDR3: TGTGCCAGCAGCTTAAAAGCCTCCAATCAGCCCCAGCATTTT. The encoded protein is CASSLKASNQPQHF.

The V and J genes are TRBV9 and TRBJ2-5; TRBD2 agrees at 11 bases. This CDR3 is built from 16 residues. V lost 3 bases and J lost 4; bases outside the gene matches: 8. CDR1 and CDR2 (germline): SGDLS, YYNGEE. CDR3 sequence: CASSATPGLAGETQYF. DNA for the CDR3: TGTGCCAGCAGCGCGACCCCCGGACTAGCGGGAGAGACCCAGTACTTC.

This chain uses TRBV7-9 with TRBJ1-1, with 9 bases lining up with TRBD1. The CDR3 length is 14 residues. Trimming took 5 bases from V and 3 from J; bases not matched to a gene: 4. CDR1 is SEHNR and CDR2 is FQNEAQ in the germline V gene (reference sequence). DNA for the CDR3: TGTGCCAGCAGCCAACAGGGGGCGCACACTGAAGCTTTCTTT. Translating gives CASSQQGAHTEAFF.

The chain employs TRBV5-1 and TRBJ2-1; 11 bases line up with TRBD2. With V trimmed by 0 bases and J by 6 bases, 2 bases remained unmatched. The CDR3 totals 15 residues. The germline V gene has CDR1 SGHRS and CDR2 YFSETQ. The CDR3 sequence is CASSLGLAGGNEQFF. The CDR3, as DNA: TGCGCCAGCAGCTTGGGCCTAGCGGGAGGCAATGAGCAGTTCTTC.

The chain couples TRBV19 to TRBJ2-7, with D maybe TRBD1 (5 bases). CDR1 is LNHDA, CDR2 SQIVND, per germline (reference sequence). Trimming left V 3 bases short and J 6 bases short, with 12 bases between. The CDR3 has 13 amino acids. CDR3 nucleotides: TGTGCCAGTAGTATGCAGGGCAAGGGCGAGCAGTACTTC. Translating gives CASSMQGKGEQYF.

The chain has TRBV19 and TRBJ2-1; D is perhaps TRBD1 (5 bases). From germline, CDR1 is LNHDA and CDR2 SQIVND (reference sequence). The CDR3 loop spans 16 amino acids. V was pared by 3 bases and J by 0 bases, with 12 bases between. For the CDR3, the DNA is TGTGCCAGTAGTATTTGGGGCAGAAACTCCTACAATGAGCAGTTCTTC. Translation: CASSIWGRNSYNEQFF.

This chain joins TRBV30 and TRBJ1-3; tentative D call: TRBD1 (5 bases). Germline CDR1 GTSNPN, CDR2 SVGIG (reference sequence). Trimming shortened V by 4 bases and J by 0 bases, and 13 bases separated the two germline ends. The CDR3 runs 15 residues. The CDR3, as DNA: TGTGCCTGGAACCGGGACTCCTTCTCTGGAAACACCATATATTTT. Translating it yields CAWNRDSFSGNTIYF.

The chain has TRBV7-2 and TRBJ2-7, with 11 bases lining up with TRBD2. V was pared by 0 bases and J by 5 bases, with 9 bases of the junction left unmatched. CDR3 length: 17 residues. The germline V gene encodes CDR1 SGHTA and CDR2 FQGNSA. The CDR3 here is CASSLAWSTSGVNEQYF. The CDR3 DNA reads TGTGCCAGCAGCTTAGCCTGGTCGACTAGCGGGGTAAACGAGCAGTACTTC.